This TCR beta chain was found in a study of blood T cells in healthy people across ages. General study points: Across samples, TCR beta diversity tracked strongly with naive T cell percentage.

This clonotype was observed a handful of times. The antigen is undetermined. A sample-barcoded 5' primer and a J-beta primer mix were used in a second PCR of roughly 7 to 11 cycles. Per sample, CDR3-containing paired-end reads numbered at least 3 million. One entry per CDR3 protein results from TCRdb running MiXCR on the 5' RACE reads. The sample contains about 1.6 million distinct CDR3 sequences, around 35% of which appear only once. V was clipped by 6 bases and J by 4 bases; unmatched bases: 3. Per germline, CDR1 SQVTM and CDR2 ANQGSEA. The CDR3 runs to 12 residues. Specimen: blood. The chain links TRBV29-1 to TRBJ1-1, with 9 bases that match TRBD1. The clonotype was recovered from a woman in her twenties or thirties in good health. CDR3 in amino acids: CSVGQGVTEAFF. CDR3 DNA: TGCAGCGTGGGACAGGGCGTCACTGAAGCTTTCTTT.